This T cell receptor beta chain derives from a study of shared clonotypes between healthy human individuals. In the study overall: Researchers drew samples from two women and a few men aged 18 to 49.

Whole-study findings and limits: Non-shared clonotypes showed lower generation probabilities than clonotypes common to all four donors. Naive subsets tended to show greater estimated richness than memory subsets.

Generated by immunoSEQ multiplex PCR, the TCRdb table keeps only in-frame clones and is missing some. The sample carries about 2.2 million clones, about 93% recorded once. CD8 cells regarded as naive lacked CD45RO, were positively chosen for CCR7, and omitted terminally differentiated effector memory CD45RA+ cells. The CDR3 length is 15 residues. The germline V gene encodes CDR1 MNHEY and CDR2 SMNVEV (reference sequence). Between the trimmed V and J ends, which lost 5 bases and 2 bases, there was a span of 13 bases. A note on this clone: As yet, its antigen is unknown.

V is TRBV27 and J is TRBJ2-1; D possibly corresponds to TRBD2 (5 bases). Source material: naive CD8+ T cells from PBMCs. The receptor was derived from a man aged 18 to 30 in good health. Some clones in this sample may be carry-over from other donors' samples. CDR3: CASSRTPEPYNEQFF. CDR3 sequence (DNA): TGTGCCAGCAGTCGGACTCCTGAACCCTACAATGAGCAGTTCTTC.